One and the same sample provided the 12 T cell receptor beta chains below, sequenced in a study of CD8 T cells in ankylosing spondylitis. Each CDR3 protein is one row after TCRdb ran MiXCR on the 5' RACE reads. The sample yields 300,000 to 400,000 distinct CDR3 sequences, 20% to 25% seen once. The material sequenced was blood, either unsorted or a sorted T cell fraction (not recorded which). All receptors come from a male donor with ankylosing spondylitis or in good health (not recorded which).

A few counts support this clonotype. The chain is built from TRBV6-5 and TRBJ2-6; D is perhaps TRBD1 (6 bases). CDR3 size: 16 residues. CDR1 MNHEY and CDR2 SVGAGI come from the germline V gene. V dropped 1 base and J dropped 3 bases, with 10 bases sitting between them. The CDR3 protein is CASSYLAGDGANVLTF. The CDR3 bases are TGTGCCAGCAGTTACTTGGCAGGGGATGGGGCCAACGTCCTGACTTTC.

Only a few counts were recorded for this clonotype. The CDR3 region is CASSSVTSVYNEQFF. The CDR3, as DNA: TGTGCCAGCAGCTCCGTGACTAGCGTCTACAATGAGCAGTTCTTC. This chain joins TRBV5-6 and TRBJ2-1, with 8 bases fitting TRBD2. The CDR3 is 15 amino acids. Germline CDR1 reads SGHDT; CDR2 reads YYEEEE. The J segment lost 3 bases and the V segment lost 3 bases, leaving 5 bases of the junction unmatched.

J is TRBJ2-7 and V is TRBV28, with TRBD1 matching 9 bases. V lost 8 bases, J lost 4 bases, and 6 bases stayed unmatched. Germline-derived CDR1 and CDR2 are MDHEN and SYDVKM. This CDR3 is built from 13 residues. DNA of the CDR3: TGTGCCAGCTGGGCCGGACAGGGGTACGAGCAGTACTTC. Translated, it gives CASWAGQGYEQYF.

The chain carries TRBV11-2 and TRBJ2-2, with unresolved D. The germline V gene has CDR1 SGHAT and CDR2 FQNNGV. CDR3 length: 14 residues. V was shortened by 7 bases and J by 4 bases, with 13 bases between the two germline ends. In nucleotides, the CDR3 is TGTGCCAGCACCGACAACGGGCTCACCGGGGAGCTGTTTTTT. Its translation: CASTDNGLTGELFF.

This chain links TRBV7-9 with TRBJ2-5; no reliable D call. Germline lookup yields CDR1 SEHNR and CDR2 FQNEAQ (reference sequence). The CDR3 extends over 14 amino acids. Trimming removed 7 bases from V and 2 bases from J, with 14 bases in between. The CDR3 loop is CASTNSGLQETQYF. For the CDR3, the DNA is TGTGCCAGCACCAATTCCGGGCTACAAGAGACCCAGTACTTC.

In its sample, this clonotype was seen many times. The chain has TRBV9 and TRBJ2-3, with TRBD2 matching 13 bases. V dropped 4 bases and J dropped 5; count of bases not matched to a gene: 4. The germline CDR1 and CDR2 sequences are SGDLS and YYNGEE. The length of the CDR3 is 15 residues. The CDR3 reads CASSPGLAGIDTQYF. The CDR3 DNA sequence: TGTGCCAGCAGCCCGGGACTAGCGGGGATAGATACGCAGTATTTT.

In this sample, this clonotype turned up many times. This chain uses TRBV29-1 with TRBJ2-1, with D hard to call. Trimming removed 0 bases at V and 6 bases at J, with 6 bases between. The CDR3 sequence is 12 residues long. Germline assignment: CDR1 SQVTM and CDR2 ANQGSEA. The CDR3 DNA reads TGCAGCGTTGAAGAAGTGGGCAATGAGCAGTTCTTC. It translates to CSVEEVGNEQFF.

A few counts support this clonotype. This rearrangement joins TRBV7-8 to TRBJ2-3; 11 nucleotides match TRBD2. Germline V gives CDR1 SGHVS, CDR2 FQNEAQ. V dropped 0 bases and J dropped 5; count of bases not matched to a gene: 4. CDR3 length equals 16 residues. The CDR3 here is CASSLALAGGQDTQYF. The CDR3 coding sequence is TGTGCCAGCAGCTTAGCTTTAGCGGGGGGGCAAGATACGCAGTATTTT. Looking up the rest from reference TRBV7-8 and TRBJ2-3 gives the full variable domain: GAGVSQSPRYKVAKRGQDVALRCDPISGHVSLFWYQQALGQGPEFLTYFQNEAQLDKSGLPSDRFFAERPEGSVSTLKIQRTQQEDSAVYLCASSLALAGGQDTQYFGPGTRLTVL.

This clonotype has more than one count but fewer than ten. The chain employs TRBV20-1 and TRBJ1-5, with 9 nucleotides matching TRBD1. The germline gives CDR1 DFQATT, CDR2 SNEGSKA (reference sequence). This CDR3 comprises 13 residues. V lost 5 bases and J lost 5; bases outside the gene matches: 4. The CDR3 loop reads CSAYTGGDQPQHF. DNA of the CDR3: TGCAGTGCTTACACAGGGGGCGATCAGCCCCAGCATTTT.

The genes are TRBV9 and TRBJ1-2; 7 positions agree with TRBD1. The CDR3 has 14 residues. Germline CDR1 and CDR2: SGDLS and YYNGEE. The V gene end was trimmed by 0 bases and the J gene end by 4 bases; junction bases not matched to a gene: 3. CDR3 bases: TGTGCCAGCAGCGTAGACGGGGACAGCTATGGCTACACCTTC. Translating it yields CASSVDGDSYGYTF.

The J gene is TRBJ2-1, the V gene TRBV4-2, with D maybe TRBD2 (5 bases). The CDR3 extends over 17 amino acids. Trimming took 2 bases from V and 0 from J, leaving 14 bases between them. Germline-derived CDR1 and CDR2 are LGHNA and YNFKEQ. The CDR3 nucleotides are TGTGCCAGCAGCCAACCTATTAGCGAGAGCTCCTACAATGAGCAGTTCTTC. This translates into CASSQPISESSYNEQFF.

In its sample, this clonotype was seen a few times. The chain uses TRBV4-1 and TRBJ2-3; maybe TRBD1 (6 bases). CDR3 length: 16 amino acids. CDR1 and CDR2 (germline): MGHRA, YSYEKL. Deletions cut 0 bases from V and 2 bases from J, with 12 bases between. Here the CDR3 DNA reads TGCGCCAGCAGCCAAGATATACAGGGTCCCACAGATACGCAGTATTTT. This sequence encodes CASSQDIQGPTDTQYF.